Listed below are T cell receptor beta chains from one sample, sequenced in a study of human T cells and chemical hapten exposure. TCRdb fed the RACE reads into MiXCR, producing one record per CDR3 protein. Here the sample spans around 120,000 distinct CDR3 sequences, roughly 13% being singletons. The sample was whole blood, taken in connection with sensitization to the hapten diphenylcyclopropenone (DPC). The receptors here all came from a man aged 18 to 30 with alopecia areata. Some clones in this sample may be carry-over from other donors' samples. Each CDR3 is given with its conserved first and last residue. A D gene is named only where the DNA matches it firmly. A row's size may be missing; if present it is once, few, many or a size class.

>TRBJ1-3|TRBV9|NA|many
CASSVDGFAGNTIYF
TGTGCCAGCAGCGTAGATGGGTTCGCCGGAAACACCATATATTTT
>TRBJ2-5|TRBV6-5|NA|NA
CASSYSGRIQETQYF
TGTGCCAGCAGTTACTCTGGCAGGATCCAAGAGACCCAGTACTTC
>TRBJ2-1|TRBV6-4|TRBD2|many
CASSPETSGGADEQFF
TGTGCCAGCAGCCCCGAGACTAGCGGGGGGGCGGATGAGCAGTTCTTC
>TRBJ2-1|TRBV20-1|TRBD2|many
CSARPSGGAYNEQFF
TGCAGTGCTAGACCTAGCGGGGGGGCCTACAATGAGCAGTTCTTC
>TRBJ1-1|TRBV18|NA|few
CASSPDWAGNTEAFF
TGTGCCAGCTCACCAGATTGGGCAGGAAACACTGAAGCTTTCTTT
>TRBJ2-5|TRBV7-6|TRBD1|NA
CASSARQGITETQYF
TGTGCCAGCAGCGCCCGACAGGGTATAACGGAGACCCAGTACTTC
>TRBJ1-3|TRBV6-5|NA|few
CASREGILGGNTIYF
TGTGCCAGCAGGGAGGGGATCTTAGGTGGAAACACCATATATTTT
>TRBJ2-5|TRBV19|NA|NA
CASSIHNQETQYF
TGTGCCAGTAGTATCCACAACCAAGAGACCCAGTACTTC
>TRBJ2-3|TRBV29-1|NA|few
CSVVLPTDTQYF
TGCAGCGTTGTTTTACCCACAGATACGCAGTATTTT
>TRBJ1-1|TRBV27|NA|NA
CASSLYFQAGWTEAFF
TGTGCCAGCAGTTTATATTTCCAGGCAGGGTGGACTGAAGCTTTCTTT
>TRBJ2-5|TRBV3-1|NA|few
CASSVRGYQETQYF
TGTGCCAGCAGCGTGAGGGGGTACCAAGAGACCCAGTACTTC
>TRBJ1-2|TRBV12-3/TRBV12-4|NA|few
CASSSSGVYGYTF
TGTGCCAGCAGTTCCTCGGGGGTCTATGGCTACACCTTC
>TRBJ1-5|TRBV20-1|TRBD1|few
CSARDPGQGYQPQHF
TGCAGTGCTAGAGATCCTGGACAGGGATATCAGCCCCAGCATTTT
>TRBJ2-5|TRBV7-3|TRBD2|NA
CASRYGTSGGQETQYF
TGTGCCAGCAGATACGGGACTAGCGGAGGTCAAGAGACCCAGTACTTC
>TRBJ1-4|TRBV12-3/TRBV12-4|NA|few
CASSLDEQGGEKLFF
TGTGCCAGCAGTTTAGACGAACAGGGAGGTGAAAAACTGTTTTTT
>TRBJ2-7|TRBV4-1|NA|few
CVSSPGPGVYEQYF
TGCGTCAGCAGCCCAGGCCCAGGGGTATACGAGCAGTACTTC
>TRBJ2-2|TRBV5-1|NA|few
CASSLLAAHTGELFF
TGCGCCAGCAGCTTGTTGGCAGCCCACACCGGGGAGCTGTTTTTT
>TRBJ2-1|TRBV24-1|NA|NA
CAISDPGQTQFF
TGTGCCATCAGTGATCCCGGGCAGACGCAGTTCTTC
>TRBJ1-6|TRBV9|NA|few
CASSPGTDIYNSPLHF
TGTGCCAGCAGCCCAGGGACTGACATATATAATTCACCCCTCCACTTT
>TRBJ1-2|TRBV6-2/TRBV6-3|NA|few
CASSRAGTQKNGYTF
TGTGCCAGCAGTAGAGCCGGGACGCAGAAGAATGGCTACACCTTC
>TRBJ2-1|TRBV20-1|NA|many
CSARDHGTFNEQFF
TGCAGTGCTAGAGATCACGGTACTTTCAATGAGCAGTTCTTC
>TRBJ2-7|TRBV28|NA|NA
CASEVQGINEQYF
TGTGCCAGCGAAGTACAGGGCATTAACGAGCAGTACTTC
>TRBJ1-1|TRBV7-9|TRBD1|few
CASSPGQGATEAFF
TGTGCCAGCAGCCCAGGACAGGGTGCCACTGAAGCTTTCTTT
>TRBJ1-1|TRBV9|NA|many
CASSVTVNTEAFF
TGTGCCAGCAGCGTAACGGTGAACACTGAAGCTTTCTTT